Presented here are 20 T cell receptor beta chains from one specimen sequenced in a study of shared clonotypes between healthy human individuals. Using immunoSEQ multiplex PCR, the repertoire was profiled, and TCRdb retains in-frame clones only, with some absent. The sample yields about 2 million clones, just under 95% seen once. Positive CCR7 selection of CD45RO-negative cells yielded the naive CD8 cells, and terminally differentiated effector memory CD45RA+ cells were excluded. Sequences were obtained from naive CD8+ T cells sorted from blood. The receptors stem from a man aged 18 to 29 in good health.

This rearrangement joins TRBV4-1 to TRBJ2-3; TRBD2 aligns across 7 bases. Trimming removed 1 base from V and 1 base from J; junction bases left unmatched: 8. The V gene's germline CDR1 is MGHRA and CDR2 YSYEKL. There are 17 residues in the CDR3. This CDR3 reads CASSQAGGLAGTDTQYF. The CDR3 coding sequence is TGCGCCAGCAGCCAAGCGGGTGGGCTAGCGGGCACAGATACGCAGTATTTT.

CDR3 in DNA: TGCAGACGACCCGGGGGGAGCTCCTATAATTCACCCCTCCACTTT. It specifies CRRPGGSSYNSPLHF. The chain carries TRBV29-1 and TRBJ1-6; D possibly corresponds to TRBD1 (5 bases). The CDR3 has 15 residues. Germline CDR1 and CDR2: SQVTM and ANQGSEA.

The chain combines TRBV28 with TRBJ1-1, with D perhaps matching TRBD1 (6 bases). Germline loops: CDR1 MDHEN, CDR2 SYDVKM. The CDR3 runs to 14 residues. V was clipped by 7 bases and J by 2 bases, with 14 bases between them. For the CDR3, the DNA is TGTGCCAGCACCACCACAGGGACCAACACTGAAGCTTTCTTT. This codes for CASTTTGTNTEAFF.

The J gene is TRBJ1-5, the V gene TRBV19; weak D call: TRBD1 (5 bases). This CDR3 region has 15 residues. Per germline, CDR1 LNHDA and CDR2 SQIVND (reference sequence). V lost 1 base to trimming and J lost 10 bases, with 17 bases between them. The CDR3 DNA sequence: TGTGCCAGTAGTATAGTAGGGGAGTGGGCCTCTCCCCAGCATTTT. Encoded protein: CASSIVGEWASPQHF.

The CDR3 spells CASSLGLTGTGNTIYF. The CDR3 DNA follows: TGTGCCAGCAGCTTGGGACTGACAGGGACAGGAAACACCATATATTTT. The gene calls are TRBV5-4 and TRBJ1-3; 7 nucleotides match TRBD1. This CDR3 has 16 residues. V trimming: 0 bases; J trimming: 4 bases; junction bases outside the gene matches: 7. The germline gives CDR1 SGHNT, CDR2 YYREEE (reference sequence).

This sequence joins TRBV7-3 and TRBJ2-3; the D is unclear. The length of the CDR3 is 12 residues. Trimming shortened V by 2 bases and J by 6 bases, and 6 bases separated the two germline ends. Germline V CDR1 and CDR2: SGHTA, FQGTGA. The CDR3 bases are TGTGCCAGCAGCTTAGTGGGGGATACGCAGTATTTT. It specifies CASSLVGDTQYF. The variable domain in full, with the rest retrieved from reference TRBV7-3 and TRBJ2-3, is GAGVSQTPSNKVTEKGKYVELRCDPISGHTALYWYRQSLGQGPEFLIYFQGTGAADDSGLPNDRFFAVRPEGSVSTLKIQRTERGDSAVYLCASSLVGDTQYFGPGTRLTVL.

The genes are TRBV5-4 and TRBJ2-3; 12 bases fit TRBD2. V was pared by 4 bases and J by 5 bases, with 11 bases of the junction left unmatched. Germline CDR1 and CDR2: SGHNT and YYREEE (reference sequence). This CDR3 comprises 17 residues. CDR3 residues: CASSLGTSGSLGDTQYF. The DNA of the CDR3 is TGTGCCAGCAGCCTCGGGACTAGCGGGTCCCTGGGAGATACGCAGTATTTT. Together with reference TRBV5-4 and TRBJ2-3, the CDR3 gives the full variable domain: ETGVTQSPTHLIKTRGQQVTLRCSSQSGHNTVSWYQQALGQGPQFIFQYYREEENGRGNFPPRFSGLQFPNYSSELNVNALELDDSALYLCASSLGTSGSLGDTQYFGPGTRLTVL.

The V gene is TRBV11-2, the J gene TRBJ2-4; no definite D call. The germline V gene encodes CDR1 SGHAT and CDR2 FQNNGV. CDR3 length: 12 amino acids. V was shortened by 10 bases and J by 6 bases, with 13 bases between the two germline ends. This CDR3 is CAIRTVGNIQYF. CDR3 sequence (DNA): TGTGCCATCCGGACGGTGGGAAACATTCAGTACTTC.

The chain joins TRBV27 to TRBJ2-3; no definite D call. V shed 2 bases and J shed 4 bases, with 10 bases lying between them. There are 14 residues in the CDR3. Looked up from germline, CDR1 is MNHEY and CDR2 is SMNVEV (reference sequence). The CDR3, as DNA: TGTGCCAGCAGTTTACAGTTCGGCGCAGATACGCAGTATTTT. Protein product: CASSLQFGADTQYF.

The chain joins TRBV4-1 to TRBJ1-1, with a possible D match to TRBD1 (5 bases). The CDR3 consists of 16 residues. The germline V gene has CDR1 MGHRA and CDR2 YSYEKL. The V end was cut by 7 bases, the J end by 0 bases, with 18 bases between. For the CDR3, the DNA is TGCGCCAGCACCCCAAGAGCGGGACGGCTGAACACTGAAGCTTTCTTT. Residues: CASTPRAGRLNTEAFF.

This clone showed up just once. V is TRBV19 and J is TRBJ2-7, with 10 bases aligning to TRBD1. The germline V gene has CDR1 LNHDA and CDR2 SQIVND (reference sequence). V dropped 5 bases and J dropped 2; count of bases not matched to a gene: 6. CDR3 size: 15 residues. CDR3 sequence reads: CASSPRDRGPYEQYF. In DNA, the CDR3 is TGTGCCAGTAGTCCCCGCGACAGGGGGCCCTACGAGCAGTACTTC.

This sequence joins TRBV19 and TRBJ2-2, with D perhaps TRBD2 (5 bases). This CDR3 contains 15 residues. Germline values: CDR1 LNHDA, CDR2 SQIVND (reference sequence). V dropped 9 bases and J dropped 7 bases, with 21 bases sitting between them. CDR3 region: CASSQGSYSGGELFF. DNA for the CDR3: TGTGCCAGCTCCCAAGGGAGTTATTCGGGCGGGGAGCTGTTTTTT.

The rearrangement links TRBV28 to TRBJ2-1; either TRBD1 or TRBD2 may fit D (5 bases each). CDR1 is MDHEN and CDR2 is SYDVKM in the germline V gene. This CDR3 contains 13 residues. Trimming left V 7 bases short and J 3 bases short, with 10 bases between. CDR3 bases: TGTGCCAGCAACCCGGGACGCTACAATGAGCAGTTCTTC. Residues: CASNPGRYNEQFF.

On this clone itself: The identical CDR3 is also encoded by other nucleotide sequences in the sample. This rearrangement joins TRBV5-1 to TRBJ2-7, with D tentatively TRBD2 (6 bases). The CDR3 has 16 residues. With 8 bases removed from V and 4 bases from J, the gap between germline ends came to 25 bases. Germline CDR1 is SGHRS and CDR2 is YFSETQ. The CDR3 is CASTPFPQRGRYEQYF. The CDR3 nucleotides are TGCGCCAGTACACCCTTCCCTCAACGGGGGAGGTACGAGCAGTACTTC.

This clone was observed a single time. The chain combines TRBV7-2 with TRBJ2-2; no clear D gene. This CDR3 is built from 13 residues. Trimming pared 4 bases from V and 1 base from J, leaving 4 bases between. The germline gives CDR1 SGHTA, CDR2 FQGNSA. The CDR3 DNA follows: TGTGCCAGCAGCTCAATGAACACCGGGGAGCTGTTTTTT. As protein: CASSSMNTGELFF. The full variable domain, its missing parts supplied by reference TRBV7-2 and TRBJ2-2, is GAGVSQSPSNKVTEKGKDVELRCDPISGHTALYWYRQSLGQGLEFLIYFQGNSAPDKSGLPSDRFSAERTGGSVSTLTIQRTQQEDSAVYLCASSSMNTGELFFGEGSRLTVL.

J is TRBJ1-3 and V is TRBV6-1; no definite D call. CDR3 length equals 14 residues. CDR1 is MNHNS and CDR2 is SASEGT in the germline V gene. The V gene lost 6 bases and the J gene lost 0 bases, with 9 bases spanning the gap. The CDR3 loop reads CASRNWDSGNTIYF. DNA of the CDR3: TGTGCCAGCAGGAACTGGGACTCTGGAAACACCATATATTTT.

This chain uses TRBV29-1 with TRBJ2-7; 7 nucleotides agree with TRBD1. The CDR3 has 13 amino acids. The V and J ends lost 5 bases and 3 bases, in that order; junction bases with no gene match: 7. Germline assignment: CDR1 SQVTM and CDR2 ANQGSEA. CDR3 sequence (DNA): TGCAGCGTTCTGACAGGGACCGACTACGAGCAGTACTTC. The encoded protein is CSVLTGTDYEQYF.

The chain carries TRBV5-4 and TRBJ2-3, with D tentatively TRBD2 (5 bases). Trimming removed 2 bases from V and 4 bases from J, with 11 bases in between. The CDR3 has 14 residues. Germline loops: CDR1 SGHNT, CDR2 YYREEE (reference sequence). The CDR3 nucleotides are TGTGCCAGCAGCTTTTCCCCCGGGGCAGATACGCAGTATTTT. Amino acids: CASSFSPGADTQYF.

V gene TRBV7-9 combines with J gene TRBJ2-7; 9 bases line up with TRBD1. Germline assignment: CDR1 SEHNR and CDR2 FQNEAQ (reference sequence). The trim removed 1 base at V and 2 bases at J, leaving 3 bases unmatched. The CDR3 has 15 residues. CDR3 loop: CASSLGQGVAYEQYF. Written as DNA, the CDR3 is TGTGCCAGCAGCTTAGGACAGGGGGTCGCCTACGAGCAGTACTTC.

The rearrangement uses TRBV27 and TRBJ1-1; the D gene is possibly TRBD1 (6 bases). The CDR3 consists of 13 residues. Germline V gives CDR1 MNHEY, CDR2 SMNVEV (reference sequence). V gave up 4 bases and J gave up 5 bases, with 11 bases separating them. CDR3 protein: CASSYLGGTEAFF. In DNA form, the CDR3 reads TGTGCCAGCAGTTACTTAGGGGGTACTGAAGCTTTCTTT.